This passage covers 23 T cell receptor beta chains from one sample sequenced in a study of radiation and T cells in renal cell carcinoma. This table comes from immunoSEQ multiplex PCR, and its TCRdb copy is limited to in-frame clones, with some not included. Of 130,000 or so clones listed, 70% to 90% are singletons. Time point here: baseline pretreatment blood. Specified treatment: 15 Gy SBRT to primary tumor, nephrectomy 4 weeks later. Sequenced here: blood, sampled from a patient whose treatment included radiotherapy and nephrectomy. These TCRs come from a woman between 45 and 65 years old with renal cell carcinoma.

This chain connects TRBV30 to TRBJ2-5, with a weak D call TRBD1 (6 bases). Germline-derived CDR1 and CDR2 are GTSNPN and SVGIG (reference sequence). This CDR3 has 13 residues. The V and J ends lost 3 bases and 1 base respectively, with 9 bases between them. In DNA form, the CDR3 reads TGTGCCTGGAGAGGGGGAACCCAAGAGACCCAGTACTTC. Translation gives CAWRGGTQETQYF.

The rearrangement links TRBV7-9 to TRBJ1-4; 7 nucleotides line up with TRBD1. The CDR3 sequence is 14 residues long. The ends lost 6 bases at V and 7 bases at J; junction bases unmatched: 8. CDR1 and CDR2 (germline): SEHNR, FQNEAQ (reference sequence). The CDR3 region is CASSRDSWIEKLFF. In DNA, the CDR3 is TGTGCCAGCAGTCGGGACAGCTGGATTGAAAAACTGTTTTTT. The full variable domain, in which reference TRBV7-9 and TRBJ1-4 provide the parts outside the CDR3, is DTGVSQNPRHKITKRGQNVTFRCDPISEHNRLYWYRQTLGQGPEFLTYFQNEAQLEKSRLLSDRFSAERPKGSFSTLEIQRTEQGDSAMYLCASSRDSWIEKLFFGSGTQLSVL.

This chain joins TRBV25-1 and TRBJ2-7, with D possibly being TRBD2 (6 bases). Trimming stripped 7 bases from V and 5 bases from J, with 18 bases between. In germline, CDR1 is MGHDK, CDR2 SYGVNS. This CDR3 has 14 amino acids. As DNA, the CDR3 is TGTGCCAGCAACGGGGGTCGGGGAGTCCACGAGCAGTACTTC. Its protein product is CASNGGRGVHEQYF.

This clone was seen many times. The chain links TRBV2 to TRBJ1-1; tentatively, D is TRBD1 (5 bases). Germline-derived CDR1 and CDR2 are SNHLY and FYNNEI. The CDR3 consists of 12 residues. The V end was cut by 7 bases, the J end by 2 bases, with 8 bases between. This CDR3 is CASKRGNTEAFF. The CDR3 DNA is TGTGCCAGCAAGAGGGGCAACACTGAAGCTTTCTTT.

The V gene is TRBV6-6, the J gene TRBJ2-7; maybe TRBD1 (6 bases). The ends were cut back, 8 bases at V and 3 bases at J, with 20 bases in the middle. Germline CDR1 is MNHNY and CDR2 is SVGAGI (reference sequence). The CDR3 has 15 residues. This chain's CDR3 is CASGETTGQLYEQYF. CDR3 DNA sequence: TGTGCCAGCGGAGAGACAACCGGACAGCTCTACGAGCAGTACTTC.

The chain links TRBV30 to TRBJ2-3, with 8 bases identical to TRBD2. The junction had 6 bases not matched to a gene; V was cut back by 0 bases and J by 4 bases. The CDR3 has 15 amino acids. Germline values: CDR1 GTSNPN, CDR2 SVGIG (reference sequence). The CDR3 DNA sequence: TGTGCCTGGAGTGTAACGGGGGGGCTTTCAGATACGCAGTATTTT. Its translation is CAWSVTGGLSDTQYF.

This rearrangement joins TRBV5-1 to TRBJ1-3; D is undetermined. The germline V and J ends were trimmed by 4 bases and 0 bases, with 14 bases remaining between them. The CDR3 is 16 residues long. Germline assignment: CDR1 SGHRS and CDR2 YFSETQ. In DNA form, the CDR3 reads TGCGCCAGCAGCCTTACCGGGCTTAGCTCTGGAAACACCATATATTTT. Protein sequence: CASSLTGLSSGNTIYF.

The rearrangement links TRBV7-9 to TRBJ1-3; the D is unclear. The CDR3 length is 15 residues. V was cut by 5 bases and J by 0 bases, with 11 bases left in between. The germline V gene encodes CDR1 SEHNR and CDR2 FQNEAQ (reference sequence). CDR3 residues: CASSVGGSSGNTIYF. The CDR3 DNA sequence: TGTGCCAGCAGCGTAGGCGGCAGCTCTGGAAACACCATATATTTT. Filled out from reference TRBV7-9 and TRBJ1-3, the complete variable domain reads DTGVSQNPRHKITKRGQNVTFRCDPISEHNRLYWYRQTLGQGPEFLTYFQNEAQLEKSRLLSDRFSAERPKGSFSTLEIQRTEQGDSAMYLCASSVGGSSGNTIYFGEGSWLTVV.

The chain's CDR3 is CASSMSATNEKLFF. CDR3 DNA: TGTGCCAGCAGCATGTCTGCAACTAATGAAAAACTGTTTTTT. The genes are TRBV5-5 and TRBJ1-4; D gene uncertain. This CDR3 has 14 residues. Per germline, CDR1 SGHKS and CDR2 YYEKEE (reference sequence). Trimming removed 4 bases from V and 0 bases from J, with 7 bases in between.

The CDR3 sequence is CAISETQSGYGYTF. CDR3 sequence (DNA): TGTGCCATCAGTGAGACCCAAAGTGGCTATGGCTACACCTTC. The V call is TRBV10-3, the J call TRBJ1-2, with D unclear. Germline loops: CDR1 ENHRY, CDR2 SYGVKD. This CDR3 comprises 14 residues. The ends were cut back, 2 bases at V and 4 bases at J, with 11 bases in the middle.

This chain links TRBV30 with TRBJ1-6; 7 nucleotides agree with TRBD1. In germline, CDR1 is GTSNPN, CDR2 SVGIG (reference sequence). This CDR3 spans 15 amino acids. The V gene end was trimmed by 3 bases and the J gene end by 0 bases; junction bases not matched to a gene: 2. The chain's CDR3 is CAWRTGSSYNSPLHF. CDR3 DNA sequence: TGTGCCTGGAGGACAGGGAGCTCCTATAATTCACCCCTCCACTTT.

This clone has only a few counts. As DNA, the CDR3 is TGCAGCGTTGGGCGCAGGACTCTTAATCCTTTCTTT. Its protein product is CSVGRRTLNPFF. J is TRBJ1-1 and V is TRBV29-1; D not certain. V lost 4 bases and J 12 bases, leaving 18 bases between the germline ends. CDR3 length: 12 residues. Per the germline V gene, CDR1 is SQVTM and CDR2 is ANQGSEA.

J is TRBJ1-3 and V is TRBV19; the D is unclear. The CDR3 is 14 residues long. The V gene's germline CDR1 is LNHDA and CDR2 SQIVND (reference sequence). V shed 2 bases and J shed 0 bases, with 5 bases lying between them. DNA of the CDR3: TGTGCCAGTAGTATAAGAACCTCTGGAAACACCATATATTTT. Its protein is CASSIRTSGNTIYF.

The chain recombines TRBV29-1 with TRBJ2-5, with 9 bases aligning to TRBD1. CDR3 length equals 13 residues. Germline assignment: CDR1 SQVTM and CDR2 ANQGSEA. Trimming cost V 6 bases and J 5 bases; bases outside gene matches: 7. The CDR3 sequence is CSVTGTGSETQYF. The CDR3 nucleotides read TGCAGCGTCACCGGGACAGGGTCGGAGACCCAGTACTTC.

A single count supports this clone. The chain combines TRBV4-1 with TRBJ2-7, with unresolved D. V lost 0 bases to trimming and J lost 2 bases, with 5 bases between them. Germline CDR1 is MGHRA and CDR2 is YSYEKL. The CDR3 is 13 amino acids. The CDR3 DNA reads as TGCGCCAGCAGCCAAGATTACACCTACGAGCAGTACTTC. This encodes CASSQDYTYEQYF.

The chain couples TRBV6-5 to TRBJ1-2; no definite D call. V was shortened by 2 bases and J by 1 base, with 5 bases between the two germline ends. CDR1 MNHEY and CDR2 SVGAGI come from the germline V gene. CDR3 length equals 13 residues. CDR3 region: CASSYGYNYGYTF. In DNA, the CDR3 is TGTGCCAGCAGTTACGGCTATAACTATGGCTACACCTTC.

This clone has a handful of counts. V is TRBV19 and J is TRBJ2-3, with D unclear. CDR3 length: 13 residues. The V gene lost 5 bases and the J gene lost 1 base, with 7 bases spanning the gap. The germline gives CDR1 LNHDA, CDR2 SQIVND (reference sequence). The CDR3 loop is CASSVGRTDTQYF. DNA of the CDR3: TGTGCCAGTAGTGTCGGACGCACAGATACGCAGTATTTT.

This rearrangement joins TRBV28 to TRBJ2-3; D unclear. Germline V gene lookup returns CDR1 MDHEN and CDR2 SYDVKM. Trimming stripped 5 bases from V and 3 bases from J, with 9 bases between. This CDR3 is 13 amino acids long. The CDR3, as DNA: TGTGCCAGCAGTCCCAGTCTGACAGATACGCAGTATTTT. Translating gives CASSPSLTDTQYF.

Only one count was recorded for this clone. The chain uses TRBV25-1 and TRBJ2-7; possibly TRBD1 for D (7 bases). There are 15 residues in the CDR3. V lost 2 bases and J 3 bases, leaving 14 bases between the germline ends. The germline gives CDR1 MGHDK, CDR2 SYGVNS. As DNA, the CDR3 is TGTGCCAGCAGTGAAGGCGGGACAGAAGGCTACGAGCAGTACTTC. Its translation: CASSEGGTEGYEQYF.

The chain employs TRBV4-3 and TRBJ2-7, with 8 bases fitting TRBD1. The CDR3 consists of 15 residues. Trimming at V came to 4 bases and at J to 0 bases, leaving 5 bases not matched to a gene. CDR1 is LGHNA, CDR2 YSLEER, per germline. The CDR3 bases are TGCGCCAGCAGCCCAGGACAGGGCAGCTCCTACGAGCAGTACTTC. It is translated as CASSPGQGSSYEQYF.

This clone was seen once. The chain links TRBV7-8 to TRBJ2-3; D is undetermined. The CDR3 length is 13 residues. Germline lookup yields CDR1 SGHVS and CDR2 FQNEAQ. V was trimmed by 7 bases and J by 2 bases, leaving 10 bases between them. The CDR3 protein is CASTSWDTDTQYF. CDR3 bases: TGTGCCAGCACCTCGTGGGACACAGATACGCAGTATTTT.

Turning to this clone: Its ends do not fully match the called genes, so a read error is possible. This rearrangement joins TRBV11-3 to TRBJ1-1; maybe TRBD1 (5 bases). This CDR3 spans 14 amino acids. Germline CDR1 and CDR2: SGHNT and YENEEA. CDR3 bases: TGTGCCAGCAGCCGGGACGCAGGGAGGACTGAAGCCTTCTTT. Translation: CASSRDAGRTEAFF.

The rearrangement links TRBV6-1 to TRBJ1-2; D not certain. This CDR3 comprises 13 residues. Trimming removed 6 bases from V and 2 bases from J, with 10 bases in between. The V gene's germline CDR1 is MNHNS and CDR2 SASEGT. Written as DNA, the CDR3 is TGTGCCAGCAGGCTAACAGAGAACTATGGCTACACCTTC. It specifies CASRLTENYGYTF.